This T cell receptor (beta chain) is drawn from a study of blood T cell repertoires in COVID-19. Study-level information: Acute and convalescent COVID-19 samples came from the United States, Italy and Spain. Sample material is recorded as cDNA or gDNA derived from T cells, B-cell-depleted T cells, or PBMCs.

In the original analysis: For nucleated cells, counts were estimated from reference gene primer amplification. Here immunoSEQ multiplex PCR was the method, and the copy in TCRdb shows in-frame clones only, minus some. V, J and clone size were drawn from that table, and D and trimming were deduced from the DNA. The sample consists of more than 100,000 clones, around 86% of them appearing once. The sample taken for sequencing was peripheral blood. The receptor was derived from a man older than 75 with acute or convalescent COVID-19.

This CDR3 reads CASSPQPGGEKLFF. The CDR3 coding sequence is TGTGCCAGCAGCCCCCAGCCAGGGGGGGAAAAACTGTTTTTT. This chain connects TRBV7-2 to TRBJ1-4; TRBD1 matches at 7 bases. Germline values: CDR1 SGHTA, CDR2 FQGNSA. The CDR3 sequence is 14 residues long. J gave up 8 bases and V 5 bases, and 8 bases lay outside the gene matches.